The 7 T cell receptor beta chains given below trace back to one sample, sequenced in a study of T cells expressing NK-cell markers. TCRdb reprocessed the 5' RACE reads and keeps a single row for each CDR3 protein, giving no DNA. This sample's clone table lists 550,000 to 600,000 distinct CDR3 sequences. The sample taken for sequencing was blood T cells: a sorted CD56 or NKG2C T cell subset, CD4+ or CD8+ T cells, or bulk PBMC T cells (not recorded which). The receptors shown here come from a man aged 18 to 29 in good health.

J is TRBJ1-4 and V is TRBV7-8. This CDR3 is built from 14 residues. The V gene's germline CDR1 is SGHVS and CDR2 FQNEAQ. Here the CDR3 reads CASSPRRANEKLFF. The entire variable domain, with the rest obtained from reference TRBV7-8 and TRBJ1-4, is as follows: GAGVSQSPRYKVAKRGQDVALRCDPISGHVSLFWYQQALGQGPEFLTYFQNEAQLDKSGLPSDRFFAERPEGSVSTLKIQRTQQEDSAVYLCASSPRRANEKLFFGSGTQLSVL.

The CDR3: CASSLLVYTDTQYF. The chain carries TRBV7-2 and TRBJ2-3. This CDR3 region has 14 residues. CDR1 and CDR2 from the germline V gene are SGHTA and FQGNSA.

The rearrangement uses TRBV25-1 and TRBJ1-1; TCRdb's D call, TRBD1, is unchecked because there is no DNA. The CDR3 is 13 residues long. Germline assignment: CDR1 MGHDK and CDR2 SYGVNS. The CDR3 sequence is CASSELGRREAFF.

The CDR3 sequence: CASSEGGSQPQHF. V and J are TRBV6-1 and TRBJ1-5. The CDR3 totals 13 residues. Per germline, CDR1 MNHNS and CDR2 SASEGT.

V and J are TRBV12-5 and TRBJ2-2; TCRdb's assignment of TRBD2 cannot be checked, as there is no DNA. The CDR3 consists of 15 residues. CDR1 LGHNT and CDR2 FRNRAP come from the germline V gene. This chain's CDR3 is CASGLTGALPGELFF.

The chain uses TRBV7-2 and TRBJ2-5; the TCRdb call, TRBD1, lacks DNA for checking. Germline V gene sequence: CDR1 SGHTA, CDR2 FQGNSA. The CDR3 covers 16 residues. CDR3 in amino acids: CASSFNRGARGETQYF.

This rearrangement joins TRBV28 to TRBJ2-7; the TRBD1 assignment by TCRdb is unverifiable without DNA. Germline CDR1 reads MDHEN; CDR2 reads SYDVKM. This CDR3 is built from 15 residues. CDR3 amino acids: CASRGGAEFPYEQYF.